This TCR beta chain emerged from a study of shared clonotypes between healthy human individuals. Across the study: Aged between 18 and 49, the donors were a couple of women and a few men. Findings of the study overall: The genetic and exposure-history diversity represented was limited by few donors. Expectations were that clonotype sharing among donors would be affected by sequencing depth. The sole specimen, blood, was sampled, and tissue repertoires likely differ.

As concerns this clone: Its antigen is unidentified.

The V gene's germline CDR1 is LNHDA and CDR2 SQIVND (reference sequence). This CDR3 has 13 residues. V dropped 6 bases and J dropped 4 bases, with 11 bases sitting between them. Measured with immunoSEQ multiplex PCR; TCRdb has only the in-frame clones, and not every one. Of about a million clones in the sample, about 80% were seen once. Sequenced material: memory CD4+ T cells from PBMCs. Indicated subset: CD45RA-negative fraction. The chain joins TRBV19 to TRBJ2-3; TRBD2 might be the D (5 bases). The TCR sequence derives from a man younger than 30 in good health. Some clones in this sample may be carry-over from other donors' samples. CDR3 in DNA: TGTGCCAGTAGCCCCGACGGGGCAGATACGCAGTATTTT. The encoded protein is CASSPDGADTQYF.